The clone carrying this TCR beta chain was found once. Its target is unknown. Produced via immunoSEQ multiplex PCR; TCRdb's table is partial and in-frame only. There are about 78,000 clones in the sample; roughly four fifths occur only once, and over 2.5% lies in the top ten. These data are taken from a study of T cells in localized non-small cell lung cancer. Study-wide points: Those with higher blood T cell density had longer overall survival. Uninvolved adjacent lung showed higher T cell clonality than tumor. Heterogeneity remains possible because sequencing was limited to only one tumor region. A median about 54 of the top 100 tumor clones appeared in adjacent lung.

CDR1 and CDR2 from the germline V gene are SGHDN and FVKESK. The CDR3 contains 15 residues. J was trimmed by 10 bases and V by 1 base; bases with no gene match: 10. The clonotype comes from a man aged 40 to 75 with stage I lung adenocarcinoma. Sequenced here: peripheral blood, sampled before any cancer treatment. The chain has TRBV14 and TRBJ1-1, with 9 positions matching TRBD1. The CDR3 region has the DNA TGTGCCAGCAGCCAAGCTTCCGGGACAGGGTATCGAGCTTTCTTT. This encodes CASSQASGTGYRAFF.